These T cell receptor beta chains were read from a single sample in a study of CXCR3-negative and CXCR3-positive naive CD8 T cells. Each CDR3 protein gets one entry in TCRdb, which reprocessed the 5' RACE reads and gives no DNA. The sample data list around 81,000 distinct CDR3 sequences. Specimen: naive CXCR3- CD8+ T cells from blood. Receptors were obtained from a human donor in good health. Some clones in this sample may be carry-over from other donors' samples. Both conserved end residues are part of each CDR3.

j_call v_call cdr3_aa
TRBJ2-5 TRBV11-3 CASSNLREVQETQYF
TRBJ2-6 TRBV15 CATSSDTMTANVLTF
TRBJ2-1 TRBV29-1 CSVEEGVKTGVYNEQFF
TRBJ1-1 TRBV14 CASSQDRDTEAFF
TRBJ2-5 TRBV20-1 CSARDPVPLAGGPQETQYF
TRBJ2-2 TRBV29-1 CSVEDFGTTVAGELFF
TRBJ1-1 TRBV7-9 CASSVDENTEAFF
TRBJ1-4 TRBV13 CASSLGTYGNEKLFF
TRBJ2-3 TRBV6-5 CASSYRGRSDTQYF
TRBJ2-1 TRBV29-1 CSVDPPPKRGEEQFF
TRBJ1-6 TRBV28 CASSYAPGQVNSPLHF
TRBJ2-1 TRBV19 CASIGTSGITYLNEQFF
TRBJ2-1 TRBV7-3 CASSFGTAGEQFF
TRBJ2-7 TRBV3-1 CASRPAESSYEQYF
TRBJ2-3 TRBV5-1 CASSGNTDTQYF
TRBJ2-7 TRBV12-3/TRBV12-4 CASIQDRYSYEQYF
TRBJ2-7 TRBV29-1 CSVEKTGWDEQYF
TRBJ1-1 TRBV12-3/TRBV12-4 CASSSAVVTEAFF
TRBJ1-5 TRBV7-9 CASSQDSVGQGLRQPQHF
TRBJ1-1 TRBV5-1 CASRWTDMNTEAFF
TRBJ2-1 TRBV5-1 CASSSADDYRPIF
TRBJ2-6 TRBV29-1 CSVEVYGSGANVLTF
TRBJ2-7 TRBV29-1 CSVGLDTFTYEQYF
TRBJ2-1 TRBV6-5 CASSYGGGNDNEQFF
TRBJ2-1 TRBV6-1 CATPPFLSSPYNEQFF
TRBJ2-7 TRBV4-1 CASSQERSWGYEQYF
TRBJ2-1 TRBV28 CASSPSGNEQFF
TRBJ2-1 TRBV5-1 CASSDSSGRGPHYNEQFF
TRBJ2-7 TRBV21-1 CASSKPTGSSYEQYF
TRBJ2-1 TRBV12-3/TRBV12-4 CASSSRIADPPGEQFF
TRBJ1-4 TRBV6-6 CASSYDREKLFF
TRBJ2-1 TRBV29-1 CSVDGLAGDSYNEQFF
TRBJ2-7 TRBV9 CASSVGSSAHEQYF
TRBJ2-7 TRBV20-1 CSARDVAYEQYF
TRBJ2-1 TRBV12-3/TRBV12-4 CASSSLTYNEQFF
TRBJ1-2 TRBV7-9 CATRESPLQLNYGYTF
TRBJ2-5 TRBV7-9 CASSLVAVQETQYF
TRBJ2-5 TRBV20-1 CSASSEKYQETQYF
TRBJ2-5 TRBV4-1 CASSQDGGSEETQYF
TRBJ1-6 TRBV28 CASSVHRGSPLHF
TRBJ2-2 TRBV13 CASSHQGGPFSGELFF
TRBJ2-1 TRBV28 CASSSPLAGGSHNEQFF
TRBJ1-1 TRBV7-2 CASSLVGGGRNTEAFF
TRBJ1-2 TRBV25-1 CASSKRDGGFYGYTF
TRBJ2-7 TRBV28 CASSPPGQLYEQYF
TRBJ1-1 TRBV10-3 CAISESYADTEAFF
TRBJ1-6 TRBV6-5 CASSYSNGEVTSPLHF
TRBJ2-1 TRBV7-2 CATQRWGDEQFF
TRBJ1-1 TRBV28 CASSFPGATEAFF